Listed below are T cell receptor beta chains from one sample, sequenced in a study of technical replicates of blood from a handful of donors. Some clones are missing from TCRdb's copy, which holds only in-frame ones; the method was immunoSEQ multiplex PCR. This sample yields around 92,000 clones, of which approximately 95% are seen a single time; roughly 0.21% belongs to the top ten. Sequencing input: T cells isolated from PBMCs. Every receptor here comes from a human donor in good health. Both conserved end residues are part of each CDR3. The D gene is left open where the match is weak. Rows give clone size only sometimes, using once, few, many, or a class for an expanded clone.

CDR3nt: TGTGCCAGCAGCCCCCAGGTGGGCGGGGAGCTGTTTTTT; CDR3aa: CASSPQVGGELFF; d_gene: -; v_gene: TRBV7-2; abundance: -; j_gene: TRBJ2-2
CDR3nt: TGTGCCAGCAGCAAAGACCCAGGCGACGGAAATCAGCCCCAGCATTTT; CDR3aa: CASSKDPGDGNQPQHF; d_gene: -; v_gene: TRBV21-1; abundance: few; j_gene: TRBJ1-5
CDR3nt: TGCGCCAGCAGCTTACCGGGACTAGCGATCCAGCAGTTCTTC; CDR3aa: CASSLPGLAIQQFF; d_gene: TRBD2; v_gene: TRBV4-1; abundance: -; j_gene: TRBJ2-1
CDR3nt: TGTGCCACCAGCAGACCCGGGACAGGGGACGACAATGAGCAGTTCTTC; CDR3aa: CATSRPGTGDDNEQFF; d_gene: TRBD1; v_gene: TRBV15; abundance: -; j_gene: TRBJ2-1
CDR3nt: TGCGCCAGCAGCTTAGGGTGGGGACAGGGGGCGTTGGCCTACGAGCAGTACTTC; CDR3aa: CASSLGWGQGALAYEQYF; d_gene: TRBD1; v_gene: TRBV5-1; abundance: -; j_gene: TRBJ2-7
CDR3nt: TGCGCCAGCCGGAGCAGGGAGGCAGGACGAGGTACCGGGGAGCTGTTTTTT; CDR3aa: CASRSREAGRGTGELFF; d_gene: -; v_gene: TRBV5-1; abundance: -; j_gene: TRBJ2-2
CDR3nt: TGTGCCAGCGCCCCTGTAGCGGGATTTTACGAGCAGTACTTC; CDR3aa: CASAPVAGFYEQYF; d_gene: TRBD2; v_gene: TRBV6-5; abundance: -; j_gene: TRBJ2-7
CDR3nt: TGTGCCAGCAGCTTGGTTGGGAGGACCTACACCTTC; CDR3aa: CASSLVGRTYTF; d_gene: -; v_gene: TRBV5-6; abundance: -; j_gene: TRBJ1-2
CDR3nt: TGTGCCAGCAGCCAAGGACAGGAAGCTTTCTTT; CDR3aa: CASSQGQEAFF; d_gene: -; v_gene: TRBV6-1; abundance: once; j_gene: TRBJ1-1
CDR3nt: TGTGCCAGCAGCTTAGTCCGGGGTCGGACTTACAATGAGCAGTTCTTC; CDR3aa: CASSLVRGRTYNEQFF; d_gene: -; v_gene: TRBV2; abundance: -; j_gene: TRBJ2-1
CDR3nt: TGTGCCAGCAGCCCCCGTTATGGGGGGAGGGTAACTAATGAAAAACTGTTTTTT; CDR3aa: CASSPRYGGRVTNEKLFF; d_gene: -; v_gene: TRBV21-1; abundance: once; j_gene: TRBJ1-4
CDR3nt: TGCGCCAGCAGTTCAACAGGGGGCATAGAGGAAAAACTGTTTTTT; CDR3aa: CASSSTGGIEEKLFF; d_gene: TRBD1; v_gene: TRBV4-1; abundance: -; j_gene: TRBJ1-4
CDR3nt: TGTGCCATCAGTGATCTAGGGGGTCCAACTAATGAAAAACTGTTTTTT; CDR3aa: CAISDLGGPTNEKLFF; d_gene: -; v_gene: TRBV10-3; abundance: -; j_gene: TRBJ1-4
CDR3nt: TGCGCCAGCAGCCAAGAGACAGGGAACAATGAGCAGTTCTTC; CDR3aa: CASSQETGNNEQFF; d_gene: TRBD1; v_gene: TRBV4-1; abundance: -; j_gene: TRBJ2-1
CDR3nt: TGCGCCAGCAGCCAAGAATCGGGACTTAGGGGCGAAAAACTGTTTTTT; CDR3aa: CASSQESGLRGEKLFF; d_gene: -; v_gene: TRBV4-1; abundance: -; j_gene: TRBJ1-4
CDR3nt: TGTGCCTGGAGTGAGGGGGAGCACACTGAAGCTTTCTTT; CDR3aa: CAWSEGEHTEAFF; d_gene: -; v_gene: TRBV30; abundance: -; j_gene: TRBJ1-1
CDR3nt: TGCGCCAGCAGTCAACCCGGGACTAGCGGGAGAAATGAGCAGTTCTTC; CDR3aa: CASSQPGTSGRNEQFF; d_gene: TRBD2; v_gene: TRBV23-1; abundance: -; j_gene: TRBJ2-1
CDR3nt: TGTGCCAGCAGCCGAAGCTTGCGGGATCCAACTAATGAAAAACTGTTTTTT; CDR3aa: CASSRSLRDPTNEKLFF; d_gene: -; v_gene: TRBV28; abundance: -; j_gene: TRBJ1-4
CDR3nt: TGTGCCTGGAGTATTCTATTCTCCTACGAGCAGTACTTC; CDR3aa: CAWSILFSYEQYF; d_gene: -; v_gene: TRBV30; abundance: -; j_gene: TRBJ2-7
CDR3nt: TGTGCCAGCAGTTTATTCGTGGGGCCTGGGGCCAACGTCCTGACTTTC; CDR3aa: CASSLFVGPGANVLTF; d_gene: -; v_gene: TRBV28; abundance: -; j_gene: TRBJ2-6
CDR3nt: TGTGCCAGCAGGACGACAGGGATGGGTGAAAAACTGTTTTTT; CDR3aa: CASRTTGMGEKLFF; d_gene: TRBD1; v_gene: TRBV7-2; abundance: -; j_gene: TRBJ1-4
CDR3nt: TGTGCCAGCAGCGGGGCCCCGGGACTAGCGGTCTACGAGCAGTACTTC; CDR3aa: CASSGAPGLAVYEQYF; d_gene: TRBD2; v_gene: TRBV11-2; abundance: -; j_gene: TRBJ2-7
CDR3nt: TGTGCCAGCAGCCAACAGGGGGGGCAAGAGACCCAGTACTTC; CDR3aa: CASSQQGGQETQYF; d_gene: -; v_gene: TRBV6-4; abundance: -; j_gene: TRBJ2-5
CDR3nt: TGTGCCAGCAGAGCCCCCCGTTCGGGGGTATCCTACAATGAGCAGTTCTTC; CDR3aa: CASRAPRSGVSYNEQFF; d_gene: -; v_gene: TRBV27; abundance: -; j_gene: TRBJ2-1
CDR3nt: TGTGCCAGCAGTCCCTCGGGGGGGTACGAGCAGTACTTC; CDR3aa: CASSPSGGYEQYF; d_gene: TRBD2; v_gene: TRBV28; abundance: -; j_gene: TRBJ2-7
CDR3nt: TGCAGCGTAACTAGCGGGGGGTACACAGATACGCAGTATTTT; CDR3aa: CSVTSGGYTDTQYF; d_gene: TRBD2; v_gene: TRBV29-1; abundance: -; j_gene: TRBJ2-3
CDR3nt: TGTGCCAGCAGCGGCACCACCGGGACTAGCGGGAGGGTTGAGCAGTTCTTC; CDR3aa: CASSGTTGTSGRVEQFF; d_gene: TRBD2; v_gene: TRBV7-9; abundance: -; j_gene: TRBJ2-1
CDR3nt: TGTGCCAGCAGCTTGCCTCTAGCAGACCTCACCGGGGAGCTGTTTTTT; CDR3aa: CASSLPLADLTGELFF; d_gene: -; v_gene: TRBV5-6; abundance: -; j_gene: TRBJ2-2
CDR3nt: TGTGCCAGCAGCTCAATGTTCCATAATGAGCAGTTCTTC; CDR3aa: CASSSMFHNEQFF; d_gene: -; v_gene: TRBV7-8; abundance: -; j_gene: TRBJ2-1
CDR3nt: TGCGCCAGCGGATCGGGACAACTAGCGAACACCGGGGAGCTGTTTTTT; CDR3aa: CASGSGQLANTGELFF; d_gene: -; v_gene: TRBV10-1; abundance: -; j_gene: TRBJ2-2
CDR3nt: TGTGCCAGCTCCCGACTGGACAGGGCTTTCGCCACTGAAGCTTTCTTT; CDR3aa: CASSRLDRAFATEAFF; d_gene: TRBD1; v_gene: TRBV18; abundance: -; j_gene: TRBJ1-1
CDR3nt: TGCGCCAGCAGCTGGGGCGGAGAGACCCAGTACTTC; CDR3aa: CASSWGGETQYF; d_gene: -; v_gene: TRBV5-1; abundance: -; j_gene: TRBJ2-5
CDR3nt: TGTGCCAGCAGCGGGACTATTACCAACATTCAGTACTTC; CDR3aa: CASSGTITNIQYF; d_gene: TRBD2; v_gene: TRBV7-2; abundance: -; j_gene: TRBJ2-4
CDR3nt: TGCAGCGTAAGACAGGGATCCTACAATGAGCAGTTCTTC; CDR3aa: CSVRQGSYNEQFF; d_gene: TRBD1; v_gene: TRBV29-1; abundance: -; j_gene: TRBJ2-1
CDR3nt: TGTGCCAGCAGCCCGGACAGGGGCTCCTACAATGAGCAGTTCTTC; CDR3aa: CASSPDRGSYNEQFF; d_gene: TRBD1; v_gene: TRBV7-3; abundance: -; j_gene: TRBJ2-1
CDR3nt: TGCGCCAGCAGCCAAGCAAGACAGGAGACGGTAGCTTTCTTT; CDR3aa: CASSQARQETVAFF; d_gene: -; v_gene: TRBV4-1; abundance: -; j_gene: TRBJ1-1
CDR3nt: TGCGCCAGCAGTGAGTGGGAGGGTGAAAAACTGTTTTTT; CDR3aa: CASSEWEGEKLFF; d_gene: -; v_gene: TRBV10-2; abundance: -; j_gene: TRBJ1-4
CDR3nt: TGTGCCAGCAGTTTATCGACTGGCGGGTCCACCGGGGAGCTGTTTTTT; CDR3aa: CASSLSTGGSTGELFF; d_gene: -; v_gene: TRBV27; abundance: -; j_gene: TRBJ2-2
CDR3nt: TGCGCCAGCAGCCGAATCGGGACTAGCGCCACAGATACGCAGTATTTT; CDR3aa: CASSRIGTSATDTQYF; d_gene: TRBD2; v_gene: TRBV4-1; abundance: once; j_gene: TRBJ2-3